This T cell receptor beta chain was recovered during a study of T cell responses to AZD1222 COVID-19 vaccine (dated by TCRdb to the early 2020s). For the study in its entirety: A total of 233 trial participants underwent TCR sequencing, of whom some 210 received two doses of AZD1222 and 26 received two doses of the MenACWY control vaccine. Trial participants were enrolled by age into 18-55, 56-69 and 70-plus year subgroups, with approximately 160, 26 and 62 TCR-sequenced participants respectively. General study outcomes and caveats: Nearly half of unique spike-specific TCRs reportedly recognized epitopes outside regions mutated in the B.1.351 and B.1.1.7 variants. The 56-69-year group was small, and its depth increase did not reach significance, likely because of low power. Participants were mostly white British and included more females than males, and it was suggested by the authors that clonal diversity may have been underestimated. The vaccine-associated CD4 TCRs covered the entire spike protein, and the dominant responses fell in regions 160-218 and 743-854. Because no day 14 peak-response samples were available, the repertoires could be characterized only after the peak T cell response. Conclusions about previously exposed vaccinees were limited because only 6 or 7 AZD1222 recipients were SARS-CoV-2 seropositive at baseline. After two AZD1222 doses, spike-specific TCR breadth and depth were significantly higher than at day 0 and than in MenACWY recipients.

The time point label of this sample denotes: about 28 days (+/-7) after the second vaccine dose. Because spike-specific TCR depth and breadth did not differ between the two schedules, AZD1222 recipients who got a second dose at roughly 4 weeks were pooled with those who got a second dose at roughly 12 weeks. Samples from vaccinated people were obtained from the UK trials COV001 and COV002, which included a single-blind randomized controlled phase 2/3 trial of AZD1222 (ChAdOx1 nCoV-19) in healthy adults. For TCRbeta chain sequencing, PBMC samples were collected from trial participants at day 0 and at day 28 after the second dose. The CDR3 regions of human TCRbeta chains were subjected to immunosequencing. On the study's bioinformatics: Repertoire TCRs were checked for matches against a reference library of SARS-CoV-2-specific TCRs that had been generated using the MIRA antigen-specificity platform. Breadth was defined as the fraction of unique TCRs that were SARS-CoV-2-associated. Depth was defined as the fraction of total T cells that were SARS-CoV-2-associated. Each spike-specific TCR was assigned to its reactive spike region and to a CD4 or CD8 class using the MIRA data. Log10-transformed breadth and depth values were compared by one-way ANOVA with Sidak's multiple comparisons tests. TCRdb stores this immuneACCESS table with in-frame sequences only. Part of the clones is absent; in the studies checked, under half of the shortfall reflects unresolved V genes, and no reason is known for the rest. Clone size and the V and J calls come from that table; the DNA yielded D and trimming. Within this sample are approximately 120,000 clones, with more than 70% of them counted one time only. The ten largest clones capture about 4.3% of the sample.

With regard to this clone: Which antigen it targets is not known. No much larger clone is present one base from it, and per-base qualities are unavailable.

The junction shows trimming of 4 bases on V and 1 base on J, and the gene matches do not reach 8 bases of it. Including cysteine and phenylalanine, the CDR3 has 15 amino acids. Solely the CDR3 DNA is kept, with 45 bases framed from the first base. The CDR1 and CDR2 encoded by the germline V gene are SGHRS and YFSETQ. The clonotype originates from an adult who received the AZD1222 COVID-19 vaccine. Here the sequenced sample was peripheral blood, taken 28 days after the second AZD1222 dose. The chain is assembled from TRBV5-1 and TRBJ2-7; 7 middle bases align to TRBD1. The CDR3 is CASSPRQGPSYEQYF. The sequenced DNA is TGCGCCAGCAGCCCTCGACAGGGCCCGTCCTACGAGCAGTACTTC.